The present entry profiles one T cell receptor (beta chain) with its context. Method: immunoSEQ multiplex PCR; TCRdb's copy keeps in-frame clones and lacks some. The sample lists 200,000 to 250,000 clones, 80% to 90% occurring once. This entry is derived from a study of blood T cell repertoires in COVID-19. With V trimmed by 4 bases and J by 0 bases, 3 bases remained unmatched. The CDR3 has 14 amino acids. CDR1 is SGHTA, CDR2 FQGNSA, per germline. The origin of this receptor is a woman aged 18-29 years in a cohort exposed to, infected with or recovered from COVID-19 (not recorded which). The chain recombines TRBV7-2 with TRBJ2-7, with 7 bases fitting TRBD2. Sequenced input: PBMCs or T cells enriched from blood (not recorded which). CDR3 loop: CASSSSGTSYEQYF. The CDR3 DNA is TGTGCCAGCAGCTCTAGCGGTACCTCCTACGAGCAGTACTTC.